This T cell receptor (beta chain) was retrieved from a study of T cells in Graves' hyperthyroidism and ophthalmopathy. Trimming took 1 base from V and 0 from J, leaving 8 bases between them. The V gene's germline CDR1 is SEHNR and CDR2 FQNEAQ (reference sequence). The CDR3 consists of 15 residues. Authors of the study amplified TCR beta CDR3 regions from RNA transcripts. Carried out on the TCR CDR3, a first-round RT-PCR used the HTBI primer set. One entry per CDR3 protein, called by TCRdb with MiXCR from the multiplex PCR reads. Of about 270,000 distinct CDR3 sequences listed, 22% were seen once; the top ten hold 50% to 75%. This clonotype showed up just a few times.

The sequence was obtained from a man aged 25 to 40 with Graves' ophthalmopathy. Input material: blood. The V and J genes are TRBV7-9 and TRBJ2-3; D gene ambiguous. The chain's CDR3 is CASSLGVVSTDTQYF. CDR3 DNA: TGTGCCAGCAGCTTAGGGGTGGTCAGCACAGATACGCAGTATTTT.